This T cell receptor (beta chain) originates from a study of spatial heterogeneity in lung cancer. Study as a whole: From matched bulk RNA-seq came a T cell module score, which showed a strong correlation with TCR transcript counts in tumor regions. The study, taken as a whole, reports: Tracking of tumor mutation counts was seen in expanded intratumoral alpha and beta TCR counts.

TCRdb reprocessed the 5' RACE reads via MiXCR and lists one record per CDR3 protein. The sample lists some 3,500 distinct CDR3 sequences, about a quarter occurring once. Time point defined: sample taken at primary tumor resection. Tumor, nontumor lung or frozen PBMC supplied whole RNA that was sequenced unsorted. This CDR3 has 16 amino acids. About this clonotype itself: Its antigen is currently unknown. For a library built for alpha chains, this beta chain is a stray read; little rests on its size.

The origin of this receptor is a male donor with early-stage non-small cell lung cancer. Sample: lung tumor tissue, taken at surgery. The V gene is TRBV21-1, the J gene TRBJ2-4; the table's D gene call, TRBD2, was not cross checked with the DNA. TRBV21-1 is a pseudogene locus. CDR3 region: CASSKARTNAKNIQYF. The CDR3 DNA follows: TGTGCCAGCAGCAAAGCAAGGACTAACGCCAAAAACATTCAGTACTTC.